This TCR beta chain was captured by sequencing in a study of shared clonotypes between healthy human individuals. General study results and limits: Across subsets, estimated richness was generally greater for naive than for memory populations. Clonotypes shared by all four sorted-subset donors had higher generation probabilities than non-shared clonotypes.

In the CD4+ fraction, cells were divided into CD45RA+ naive and CD45RA-negative memory subsets. The junction had 3 bases not matched to a gene; V was cut back by 2 bases and J by 2 bases. The germline V gene encodes CDR1 KGHSH and CDR2 LQKENI. CDR3 length: 15 residues. A remark on this clone: Antigen specificity is unknown.

Assay: immunoSEQ multiplex PCR; the TCRdb copy retains only in-frame clones and omits some. The sample consists of about a million clones, approximately 80% of them appearing once. This chain joins TRBV18 and TRBJ1-5; 7 bases line up with TRBD1. The clonotype was recovered from a man aged 18 to 35 in good health. The sample was memory CD4+ T cells sorted from blood. Subset: CD45RA-negative fraction. This CDR3 is CASSPRQGGNQPQHF. The CDR3 DNA is TGTGCCAGCTCACCAAGACAGGGCGGCAATCAGCCCCAGCATTTT.